A single sample gave rise to the 12 T cell receptor beta chains below, sequenced in a study of human T cells and chemical hapten exposure. The sample's time point: patch test 2, 6 weeks after DPC sensitization. Treatment denoted: therapeutic diphenylcyclopropenone sensitization with weekly scalp DPC. In TCRdb, the RACE reads were re-called with MiXCR into one record per CDR3 protein. Altogether hundreds of thousands of distinct CDR3 sequences are present, about 6.3% being singletons, with the ten largest covering under 7%. This specimen was whole blood, taken in connection with sensitization to the hapten diphenylcyclopropenone (DPC). All receptors derive from a woman aged 18 to 35 with alopecia areata. Some clones in this sample may be carry-over from other donors' samples.

This clonotype turned up a few times. The chain recombines TRBV3-1 with TRBJ2-5; tentatively, D is TRBD1 (5 bases). V lost 0 bases to trimming and J lost 7 bases, with 9 bases between them. Germline CDR1 reads LGHDT; CDR2 reads YNNKEL (reference sequence). The CDR3 has 13 amino acids. The CDR3: CASSQDRGRTQYF. For the CDR3, the DNA is TGTGCCAGCAGCCAAGATAGGGGCAGGACCCAGTACTTC.

This chain links TRBV24-1 with TRBJ2-3; TRBD2 is a possible D gene (5 bases). The CDR3 length is 15 residues. In germline, CDR1 is KGHDR, CDR2 SFDVKD. Trimming pared 5 bases from V and 6 bases from J, leaving 17 bases between. The CDR3 sequence: CATSVAGIRADTQYF. CDR3 DNA sequence: TGTGCCACCAGTGTTGCCGGGATCCGGGCGGATACGCAGTATTTT.

This clonotype appeared many times. This rearrangement joins TRBV10-3 to TRBJ1-1, with 8 bases identical to TRBD1. With 4 bases clipped from V and 8 bases from J, the junction kept 3 bases outside the gene matches. The CDR3 is made up of 12 amino acids. Per germline, CDR1 ENHRY and CDR2 SYGVKD. This CDR3 reads CAISGTGKEAFF. CDR3 bases: TGTGCCATCAGTGGGACAGGGAAAGAAGCTTTCTTT.

This clonotype was seen at least ten times. V and J are TRBV12-3 or TRBV12-4 and TRBJ1-2; 7 nucleotides line up with TRBD1. J lost 10 bases, V lost 4 bases, and 6 bases had no gene match. The CDR3 has 12 residues. Here the CDR3 DNA reads TGTGCCAGCAGTTCACCGGGACAGATCTACACCTTC. It is translated as CASSSPGQIYTF.

This clonotype has only a few counts. V is TRBV27 and J is TRBJ2-6, with D possibly being TRBD1 or TRBD2 (5 bases each). V lost 5 bases, J lost 2 bases, and 22 bases lay in between. The CDR3 loop spans 19 amino acids. CDR1 and CDR2 from the germline V gene are MNHEY and SMNVEV (reference sequence). The CDR3 here is CASSHTGTGSDTGANVLTF. CDR3 nucleotides: TGTGCCAGCAGTCATACCGGGACGGGAAGTGACACTGGGGCCAACGTCCTGACTTTC.

This clonotype was seen ten or more times. V gene TRBV3-1 combines with J gene TRBJ2-3, with TRBD2 matching 7 bases. The V and J ends lost 0 bases and 2 bases, in that order; junction bases with no gene match: 5. This CDR3 has 16 amino acids. The germline gives CDR1 LGHDT, CDR2 YNNKEL (reference sequence). The CDR3 nucleotides are TGTGCCAGCAGCCAAGACGTGCTAGCGGTCACAGATACGCAGTATTTT. It codes for CASSQDVLAVTDTQYF.

V gene TRBV12-3 or TRBV12-4 combines with J gene TRBJ1-4, with 7 bases that match TRBD1. The CDR3 has 15 amino acids. The trim removed 6 bases at V and 6 bases at J, leaving 10 bases unmatched. The CDR3 here is CASRTIGTEDEKLFF. The CDR3 coding sequence is TGTGCCAGCAGAACCATCGGGACAGAGGATGAAAAACTGTTTTTT.

This clonotype was detected ten times or more. The chain recombines TRBV7-3 with TRBJ1-2; D is unclear. Germline assignment: CDR1 SGHTA and CDR2 FQGTGA. The CDR3 is made up of 13 amino acids. V lost 3 bases, J lost 9 bases, and 14 bases lay in between. The CDR3 here is CASSLGRPFSYTF. CDR3 DNA sequence: TGTGCCAGCAGCTTGGGTAGGCCCTTCAGCTACACCTTC. Drawing the rest from reference TRBV7-3 and TRBJ1-2, the complete variable domain is GAGVSQTPSNKVTEKGKYVELRCDPISGHTALYWYRQSLGQGPEFLIYFQGTGAADDSGLPNDRFFAVRPEGSVSTLKIQRTERGDSAVYLCASSLGRPFSYTFGSGTRLTVV.

This clonotype was counted only a few times. The chain employs TRBV5-1 and TRBJ1-1, with D possibly matching TRBD1 (6 bases). The CDR3 is 13 residues long. V was pared by 4 bases and J by 4 bases, with 11 bases between. Germline V CDR1 and CDR2: SGHRS, YFSETQ. CDR3 bases: TGCGCCAGCAGCAAATGGACAGCCACTGAAGCTTTCTTT. Translating gives CASSKWTATEAFF.

This clonotype was picked up a small number of times. The chain links TRBV6-2 or TRBV6-3 to TRBJ1-2, with unresolved D. With 10 bases removed from V and 0 bases from J, the gap between germline ends came to 18 bases. Germline CDR1 is MNHEY and CDR2 is SVGEGT. The length of the CDR3 is 15 residues. The CDR3, as DNA: TGTGCCACCTTGGAGGGAGGGAAGACTAACTATGGCTACACCTTC. Translation gives CATLEGGKTNYGYTF.

In this sample, this clonotype turned up a few times. The rearrangement joins TRBV7-8 to TRBJ2-6; D perhaps matches TRBD2 (6 bases). This CDR3 comprises 18 residues. CDR1 is SGHVS, CDR2 FQNEAQ, per germline. The ends were cut back, 0 bases at V and 0 bases at J, with 12 bases in the middle. CDR3 bases: TGTGCCAGCAGCTTAGCGGAGCGGGCACGCTCTGGGGCCAACGTCCTGACTTTC. This encodes CASSLAERARSGANVLTF.

J is TRBJ2-7 and V is TRBV20-1; D not certain. V was shortened by 1 base and J by 2 bases, with 12 bases between the two germline ends. Germline V gene data show CDR1 as DFQATT and CDR2 as SNEGSKA (reference sequence). The CDR3 is 14 amino acids. For the CDR3, the DNA is TGCAGTGCTAGAGTGCCCGTAGTCCCCTACGAGCAGTACTTC. Encoded protein: CSARVPVVPYEQYF.